This T cell receptor beta chain came from a study of vaccination and CD4 T cells after COVID-19 (dated by TCRdb to between 2021 and 2023). Some background on the complete study: SARS-CoV-2 positivity had been established in the convalescent patients by nasal swab PCR, and mild disease was recorded in several of these patients and severe disease in one. The convalescent cohort comprised six males and four females, including two Hispanic individuals, seven Caucasians, two Asians and one multiracial person. Post-vaccine blood samples were collected a median of around 10 weeks after the second vaccine dose, ranging from roughly 13 to 241 days. In about 11 COVID-19 convalescent patients and a handful of infection-naive healthy vaccine recipients, the spike-specific CD4+ TCR repertoire before mRNA vaccination was compared with the repertoire after mRNA vaccination. Two doses of either the Pfizer-BioNTech BNT162b2 vaccine (n=8) or the Moderna mRNA-1273 vaccine (n=2) were administered to participants. For stimulating the cultures, overlapping spike peptide pools were used, derived from SARS-CoV-2 as well as from the common cold coronaviruses HCoV-NL63, HCoV-OC43 and HCoV-229E. Control cultures used a CEFX viral epitope pool as positive control, an HIV-1 Nef peptide pool as negative control, or no peptide. Post-COVID blood samples from convalescent patients were collected a median of about 110 days after diagnosis, with a range of 35 to 161 days. Study-wide findings and limitations: In convalescent patients, a median around 86% of post-vaccine SARS-CoV-2-reactive clones were detected only after vaccination, suggesting vaccine-specific priming. Relatively few convalescent patients were included in the study, and early timepoints after natural infection were not analyzed. Of the vaccine-specific clones in convalescent patients, 304 of 307, or nearly all, reacted only to SARS-CoV-2 spike and did not cross-react with common cold coronaviruses. An increase in the median number of SARS-CoV-2-reactive clonotypes from approximately 21 after infection to roughly 36 after vaccination was observed, but the change was not found to be significant.

Counted from cysteine to phenylalanine, this CDR3 has 15 amino acids. Just CDR3 DNA is preserved here, 45 bases in frame from base 1. Reading the germline V gene gives CDR1 MGHDK and CDR2 SYGVNS. The junction shows trimming of 5 bases on V and 3 bases on J, and the gene matches do not reach 6 bases of it. The library was obtained by PCR. DNA from cultured CD4+ T cells was subjected to TCR sequencing with the Oncomine TCR Beta short-read assay at the Johns Hopkins FTIC core. The QIAamp micro DNA kit was used to extract genomic DNA from the cultured CD4+ T cells. Oncomine TCR Beta libraries from cultured CD4+ T cells were pooled using unique dual indexes and sequenced on an Illumina iSeq 100. The source study handled its data this way. Non-productive sequences were removed, and CDR3s that did not start with C, did not end with F or W, or were shorter than 7 amino acids were discarded. Antigen-specific clonotypes were identified with the MANAFEST web application by comparing peptide-stimulated wells with reference and other culture wells. To be called positive, a clone needed an FDR below 0.05, an odds ratio above 5, and a productive frequency above 0.1% in at least two of three replicate wells. Clonotypes that were significantly expanded in both SARS-CoV-2 spike wells and at least one common cold coronavirus spike condition were defined as cross-reactive. Similarity between CDR3 sequences was evaluated in R version 3.6.1 using Levenshtein distances (stringdist) and unrooted phylogenetic trees (ape). TCRdb redid the processing of the public reads, applying fastp at Q25 and MiXCR, and retained in-frame beta chains. Rows with a matching CDR3 protein are joined into one entry that keeps the most common DNA and genes. These V and J calls are TCRdb output, not the study's own analysis. The sample includes more than 15,000 distinct CDR3 sequences, with 55% observed a single time. 6% to 7.5% of the sample comes from the top ten.

In light of the paper, this sample's treatment or condition label describes: roughly ten-day PBMC culture with coronavirus spike peptide pools or control peptides (ViraFEST assay). The ViraFEST assay was used in the study, in which antigen-specific T cells were expanded with peptide pools and expanded clonotypes were subsequently identified by TCR sequencing. Positive SARS-CoV-2 PCR tests in the convalescent patients dated from March to December 2020, before Alpha, Beta and Delta variants emerged in the United States. More than 1.5 million PBMCs per well were cultured in IMDM with approximately 5% human AB serum and 9 to 10 IU/ml IL-2, plus 10 ug/ml peptide pools. Half of the culture medium was replaced with fresh IL-2-containing medium on days 3 and 7. CD4+ T cells were isolated after 10 days of culture through negative selection using the EasySep CD4+ T cell isolation kit. Ficoll-Paque Plus gradient centrifugation was used to isolate PBMCs from whole blood, and the isolated PBMCs were then either used fresh or cryopreserved at -140C. In general, triplicate wells were set up for every culture condition.

This clonotype has just a few counts. There is no known antigen for this receptor. Per-nucleotide qualities are absent, and no much larger clonotype sits a single base away. The source material was CD4+ T cells from blood, cultured in vitro. The sequence came from a human donor who had recovered from COVID-19. The chain was built from TRBV25-1 and TRBJ2-5; a stretch of 10 junction bases matches TRBD2. The nucleotide sequence is TGTGCCAGCAGTTTTGGGGGGACTAGCGAAGAGACCCAGTACTTC. Its product reads: CASSFGGTSEETQYF. The variable domain in full, with residues beyond the CDR3 obtained from the reference TRBV25-1 and TRBJ2-5 genes, is EADIYQTPRYLVIGTGKKITLECSQTMGHDKMYWYQQDPGMELHLIHYSYGVNSTEKGDLSSESTVSRIRTEHFPLTLESARPSHTSQYLCASSFGGTSEETQYFGPGTRLLVL.